In this sample, the clone carrying this T cell receptor (beta chain) turned up many times. What it binds is unknown. This sample was included in a study of T cells in Graves' hyperthyroidism and ophthalmopathy. Broader study findings: Stable hyperthyroidism was separated from ophthalmopathy by a model based on 13 V-J features.

Amplified TCR beta CDR3 regions derived from RNA transcripts. Using the HTBI primer set, a first-round RT-PCR was run on the TCR CDR3. TCRdb reprocessed the multiplex PCR reads with MiXCR, giving one entry per CDR3 protein. Here the sample spans fewer than 750,000 distinct CDR3 sequences, about 14% being singletons. Ophthalmopathy patients had Clinical Activity Score at least 3, NOSPECS grade at least 4, duration under 3 months. Lactation, pregnancy, other autoimmune disease or uncontrolled infection excluded patients. Germline CDR1 SEHNR, CDR2 FQNEAQ (reference sequence). The V and J ends lost 5 bases and 3 bases respectively, with 10 bases between them. The CDR3 spans 13 residues.

The source of this sequence is a woman aged 40 to 50 with Graves' ophthalmopathy. The chain links TRBV7-9 to TRBJ1-1; D is possibly TRBD1 (6 bases). What was sequenced was blood. This CDR3 is CASSRTEYTEAFF. The CDR3 DNA sequence: TGTGCCAGCAGCCGGACAGAGTACACTGAAGCTTTCTTT.